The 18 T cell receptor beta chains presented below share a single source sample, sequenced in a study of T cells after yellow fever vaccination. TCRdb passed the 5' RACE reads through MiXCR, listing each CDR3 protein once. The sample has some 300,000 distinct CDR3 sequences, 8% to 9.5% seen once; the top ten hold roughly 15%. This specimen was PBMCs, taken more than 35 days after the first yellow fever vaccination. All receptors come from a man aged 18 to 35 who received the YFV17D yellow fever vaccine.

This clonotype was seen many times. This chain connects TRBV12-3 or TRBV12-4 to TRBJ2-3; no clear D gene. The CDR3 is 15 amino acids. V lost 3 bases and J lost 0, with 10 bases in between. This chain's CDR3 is CASSLVLPSTDTQYF. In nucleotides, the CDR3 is TGTGCCAGCAGTTTGGTGCTACCTAGCACAGATACGCAGTATTTT.

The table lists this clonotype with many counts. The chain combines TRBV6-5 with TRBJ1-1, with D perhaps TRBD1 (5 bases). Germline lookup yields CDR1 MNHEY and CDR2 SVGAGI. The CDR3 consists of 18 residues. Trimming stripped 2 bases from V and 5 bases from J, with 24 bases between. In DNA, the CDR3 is TGTGCCAGCAGTTACGGAGGATTTTCTGGGACCCTGAGAACTGAAGCTTTCTTT. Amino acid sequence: CASSYGGFSGTLRTEAFF.

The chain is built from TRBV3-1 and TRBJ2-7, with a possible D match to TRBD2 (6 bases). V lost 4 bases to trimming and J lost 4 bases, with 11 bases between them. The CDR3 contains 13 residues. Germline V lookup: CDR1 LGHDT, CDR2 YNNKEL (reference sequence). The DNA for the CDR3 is TGTGCCAGCAGCCCTAACCGGGGGTACGAGCAGTACTTC. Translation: CASSPNRGYEQYF.

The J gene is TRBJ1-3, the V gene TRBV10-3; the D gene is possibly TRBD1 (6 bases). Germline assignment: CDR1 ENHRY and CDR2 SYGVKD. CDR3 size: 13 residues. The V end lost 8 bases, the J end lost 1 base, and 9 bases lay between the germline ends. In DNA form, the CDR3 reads TGTGCCATCGGTCAGGGGTCTGGAAACACCATATATTTT. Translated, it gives CAIGQGSGNTIYF.

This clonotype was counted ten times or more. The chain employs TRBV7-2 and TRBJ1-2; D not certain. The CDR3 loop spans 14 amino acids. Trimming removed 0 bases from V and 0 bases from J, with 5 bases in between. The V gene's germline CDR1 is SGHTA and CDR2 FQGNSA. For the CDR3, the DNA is TGTGCCAGCAGCTTAGCGGGCGCTAACTATGGCTACACCTTC. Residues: CASSLAGANYGYTF.

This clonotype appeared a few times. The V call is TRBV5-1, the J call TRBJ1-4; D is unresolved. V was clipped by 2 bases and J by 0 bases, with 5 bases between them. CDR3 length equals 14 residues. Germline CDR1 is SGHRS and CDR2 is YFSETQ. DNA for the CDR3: TGCGCCAGCAGCTTCGAGTCAACTAATGAAAAACTGTTTTTT. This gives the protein CASSFESTNEKLFF.

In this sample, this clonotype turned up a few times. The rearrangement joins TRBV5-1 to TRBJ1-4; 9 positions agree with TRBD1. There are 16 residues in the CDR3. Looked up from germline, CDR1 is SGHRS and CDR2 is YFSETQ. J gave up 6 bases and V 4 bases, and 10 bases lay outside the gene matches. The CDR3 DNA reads TGCGCCAGCAGCGCCTTCCCCCGGGACAGGGATGAAAAACTGTTTTTT. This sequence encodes CASSAFPRDRDEKLFF.

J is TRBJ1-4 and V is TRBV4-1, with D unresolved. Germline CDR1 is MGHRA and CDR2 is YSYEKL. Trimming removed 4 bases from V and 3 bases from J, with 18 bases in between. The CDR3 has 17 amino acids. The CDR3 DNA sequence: TGCGCCAGCAGCCCGCTATTAGGACGCGGGGCTAATGAAAAACTGTTTTTT. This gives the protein CASSPLLGRGANEKLFF.

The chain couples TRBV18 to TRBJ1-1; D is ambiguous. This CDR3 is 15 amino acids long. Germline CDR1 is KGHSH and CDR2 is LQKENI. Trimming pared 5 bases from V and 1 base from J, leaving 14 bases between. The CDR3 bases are TGTGCCAGCTCATCTCGACTGGCGGGGAACACTGAAGCTTTCTTT. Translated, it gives CASSSRLAGNTEAFF.

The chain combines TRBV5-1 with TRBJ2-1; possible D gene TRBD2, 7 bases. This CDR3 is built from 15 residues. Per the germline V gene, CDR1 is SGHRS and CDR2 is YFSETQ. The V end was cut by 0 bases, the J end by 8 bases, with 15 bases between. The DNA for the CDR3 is TGCGCCAGCAGCTTGGCAACCTGGGGGGGCGATGAGCAGTTCTTC. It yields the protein CASSLATWGGDEQFF.

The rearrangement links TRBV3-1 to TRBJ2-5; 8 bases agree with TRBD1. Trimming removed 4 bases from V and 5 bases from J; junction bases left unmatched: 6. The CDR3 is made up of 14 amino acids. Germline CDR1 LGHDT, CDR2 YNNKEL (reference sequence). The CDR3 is CASSPWTGSETQYF. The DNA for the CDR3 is TGTGCCAGCAGCCCTTGGACAGGGAGCGAGACCCAGTACTTC.

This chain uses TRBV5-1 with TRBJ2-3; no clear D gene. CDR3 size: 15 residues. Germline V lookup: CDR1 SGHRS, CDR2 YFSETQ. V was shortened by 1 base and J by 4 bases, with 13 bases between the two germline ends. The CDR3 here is CASSLQERSADTQYF. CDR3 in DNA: TGCGCCAGCAGCTTGCAGGAGCGATCCGCAGATACGCAGTATTTT.

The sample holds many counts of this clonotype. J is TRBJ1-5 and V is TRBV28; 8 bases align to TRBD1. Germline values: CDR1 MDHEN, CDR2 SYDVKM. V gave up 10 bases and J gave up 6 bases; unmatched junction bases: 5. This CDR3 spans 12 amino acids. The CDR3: CATQGAGQPQHF. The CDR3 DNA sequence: TGTGCCACCCAGGGGGCGGGTCAGCCCCAGCATTTT.

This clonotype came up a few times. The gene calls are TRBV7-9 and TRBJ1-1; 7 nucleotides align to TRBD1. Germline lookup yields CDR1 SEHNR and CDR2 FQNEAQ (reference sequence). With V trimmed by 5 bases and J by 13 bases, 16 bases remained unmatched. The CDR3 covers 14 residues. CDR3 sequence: CASSETGTEAGDFF. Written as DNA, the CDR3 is TGTGCCAGCAGCGAAACCGGGACAGAAGCTGGAGATTTCTTT. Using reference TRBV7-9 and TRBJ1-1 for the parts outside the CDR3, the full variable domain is DTGVSQNPRHKITKRGQNVTFRCDPISEHNRLYWYRQTLGQGPEFLTYFQNEAQLEKSRLLSDRFSAERPKGSFSTLEIQRTEQGDSAMYLCASSETGTEAGDFFGQGTRLTVV.

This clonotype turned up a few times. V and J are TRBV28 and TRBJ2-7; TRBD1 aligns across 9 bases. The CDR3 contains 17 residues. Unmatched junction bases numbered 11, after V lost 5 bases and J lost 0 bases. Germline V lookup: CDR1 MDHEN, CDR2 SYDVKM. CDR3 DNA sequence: TGTGCCAGCAGTCCTCCGGGACAGGGTTTTAGCTCCTACGAGCAGTACGTC. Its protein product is CASSPPGQGFSSYEQYV.

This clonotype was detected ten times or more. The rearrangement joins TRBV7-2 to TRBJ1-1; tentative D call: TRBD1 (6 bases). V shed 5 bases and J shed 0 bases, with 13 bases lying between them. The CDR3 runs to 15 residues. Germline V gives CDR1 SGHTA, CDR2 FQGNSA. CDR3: CASSARTAMNTEAFF. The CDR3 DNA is TGTGCCAGCAGCGCCAGGACAGCCATGAACACTGAAGCTTTCTTT.

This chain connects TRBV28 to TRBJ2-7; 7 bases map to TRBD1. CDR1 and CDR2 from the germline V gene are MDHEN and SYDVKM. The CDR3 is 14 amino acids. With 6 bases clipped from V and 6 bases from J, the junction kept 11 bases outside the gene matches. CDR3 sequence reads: CASSSTGLPTEQYF. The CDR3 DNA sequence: TGTGCCAGCAGCTCGACAGGGCTGCCGACCGAGCAGTACTTC.

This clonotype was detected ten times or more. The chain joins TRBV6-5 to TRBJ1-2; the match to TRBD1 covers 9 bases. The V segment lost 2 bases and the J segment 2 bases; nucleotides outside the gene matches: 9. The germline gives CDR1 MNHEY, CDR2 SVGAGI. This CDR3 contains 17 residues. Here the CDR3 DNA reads TGTGCCAGCAGTTACGGCCGGGGACAGGGTTCCAACTATGGCTACACCTTC. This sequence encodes CASSYGRGQGSNYGYTF.